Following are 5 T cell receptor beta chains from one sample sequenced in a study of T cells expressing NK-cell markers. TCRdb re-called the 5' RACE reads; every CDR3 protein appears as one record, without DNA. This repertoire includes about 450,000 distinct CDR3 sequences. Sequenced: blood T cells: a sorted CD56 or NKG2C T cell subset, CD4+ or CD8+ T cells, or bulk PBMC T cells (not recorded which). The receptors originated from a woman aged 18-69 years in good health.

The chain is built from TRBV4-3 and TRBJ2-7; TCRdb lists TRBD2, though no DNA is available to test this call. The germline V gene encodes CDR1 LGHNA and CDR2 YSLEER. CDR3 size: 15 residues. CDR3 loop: CASSQGGGSAYEQYF.

Here the CDR3 reads CSVATTWGGDDTWGYTF. The chain has TRBV20-1 and TRBJ1-2; TCRdb returns TRBD1, unconfirmable since there is no DNA. In germline, CDR1 is DFQATT, CDR2 SNEGSKA (reference sequence). CDR3 length: 17 residues.

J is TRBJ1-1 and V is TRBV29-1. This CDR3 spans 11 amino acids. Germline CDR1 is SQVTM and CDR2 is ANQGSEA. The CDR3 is CSVARGTEAFF.

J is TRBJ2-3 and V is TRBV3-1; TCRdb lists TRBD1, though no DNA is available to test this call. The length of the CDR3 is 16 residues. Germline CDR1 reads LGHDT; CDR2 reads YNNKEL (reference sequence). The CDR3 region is CASSQDGRGVTDTQYF.

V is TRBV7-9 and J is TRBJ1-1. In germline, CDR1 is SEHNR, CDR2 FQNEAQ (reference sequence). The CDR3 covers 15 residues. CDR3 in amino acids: CASSLAGRADTEAFF.